The rows below give T cell receptor beta chains drawn from one sample of a study of CD8 T cells in Susac syndrome. Each CDR3 protein gets one entry after TCRdb re-called the immunoSEQ multiplex PCR reads with MiXCR. The sample shows some 150,000 distinct CDR3 sequences, less than 95% of them seen only once. Source material: CD4+ T cells from PBMCs. The source of these receptors is a human donor in good health. CDR3s include the opening cysteine and the closing phenylalanine or tryptophan. A D gene is named only where the DNA matches it firmly. A clone size is listed for some rows: how often the clone was seen (once, few, many), or a class if it is expanded.

clone size: .; D gene: .; J gene: TRBJ1-2; V gene: TRBV30; CDR3 DNA: TGTGCCTGGACCCGTTCTGTAGGGGTAGAGGGCTATGGCTACACCTTC; CDR3 protein: CAWTRSVGVEGYGYTF
clone size: .; D gene: .; J gene: TRBJ1-1; V gene: TRBV10-3; CDR3 DNA: TGTGCCATCAGTCAGCACGAGAACACTGAAGCTTTCTTT; CDR3 protein: CAISQHENTEAFF
clone size: .; D gene: .; J gene: TRBJ1-2; V gene: TRBV7-7; CDR3 DNA: TGTGCCAGCAGCTTCCTACCAGGGGAGGATGGCTACACCTTC; CDR3 protein: CASSFLPGEDGYTF
clone size: .; D gene: .; J gene: TRBJ2-3; V gene: TRBV7-9; CDR3 DNA: TGTGCCAGCAGCTCAGAGGGACTCACAGATACGCAGTATTTT; CDR3 protein: CASSSEGLTDTQYF
clone size: .; D gene: .; J gene: TRBJ2-1; V gene: TRBV4-1; CDR3 DNA: TGCGCCAGCAGCTCCCCGGGGAAATCTGCCTACAATGAGCAGTTCTTC; CDR3 protein: CASSSPGKSAYNEQFF
clone size: .; D gene: TRBD1; J gene: TRBJ1-5; V gene: TRBV2; CDR3 DNA: TGTGCCAGCAGTGGGTCAGGGGGGTATAGCAATCAGCCCCAGCATTTT; CDR3 protein: CASSGSGGYSNQPQHF
clone size: .; D gene: .; J gene: TRBJ2-1; V gene: TRBV2; CDR3 DNA: TGTGCCAGCGGGCGGGATTCCTCCTACAATGAGCAGTTCTTC; CDR3 protein: CASGRDSSYNEQFF
clone size: .; D gene: TRBD2; J gene: TRBJ2-3; V gene: TRBV5-1; CDR3 DNA: TGCGCCAGCAGTCCTAAAAAGACTAGCGGGAGTGCAGATACGCAGTATTTT; CDR3 protein: CASSPKKTSGSADTQYF
clone size: .; D gene: .; J gene: TRBJ2-7; V gene: TRBV4-1; CDR3 DNA: TGCGCCAGCAGCCAACCTCTAAGACCCTACGAGCAGTACTTC; CDR3 protein: CASSQPLRPYEQYF
clone size: .; D gene: TRBD2; J gene: TRBJ2-1; V gene: TRBV28; CDR3 DNA: TGTGCCAGCAGCGAGACTAGCGACCACAATGAGCAGTTCTTC; CDR3 protein: CASSETSDHNEQFF
clone size: .; D gene: .; J gene: TRBJ1-2; V gene: TRBV6-1; CDR3 DNA: TGTGCCAGCAGCTTGGCAGGGTTACCAACTCTCTATGGCTACACCTTC; CDR3 protein: CASSLAGLPTLYGYTF
clone size: .; D gene: TRBD1; J gene: TRBJ2-7; V gene: TRBV12-3/TRBV12-4; CDR3 DNA: TGTGCCAGCAACCCAACAGGGGTGGGGGAGCAGTACTTC; CDR3 protein: CASNPTGVGEQYF
clone size: .; D gene: .; J gene: TRBJ1-1; V gene: TRBV19; CDR3 DNA: TGTGCCAGTAGGGAGGGGGGCGCGGAGACTGAAGCTTTCTTT; CDR3 protein: CASREGGAETEAFF
clone size: .; D gene: TRBD2; J gene: TRBJ2-1; V gene: TRBV6-2/TRBV6-3; CDR3 DNA: TGTGCCAGCAGCCGGACTAGCGGGACCCCCAATGAGCAGTTCTTC; CDR3 protein: CASSRTSGTPNEQFF
clone size: .; D gene: .; J gene: TRBJ1-2; V gene: TRBV5-1; CDR3 DNA: TGCGCCAGCAGCTTGGGGTTTTCCCTCCTTAACTATGGCTACACCTTC; CDR3 protein: CASSLGFSLLNYGYTF
clone size: .; D gene: .; J gene: TRBJ1-2; V gene: TRBV4-2; CDR3 DNA: TGTGCCAGCAGCCAAGTCGATCGCTATGGCTACACCTTC; CDR3 protein: CASSQVDRYGYTF
clone size: .; D gene: TRBD1; J gene: TRBJ2-2; V gene: TRBV20-1; CDR3 DNA: TGCAGTGCTGAGGACAGGGGGCCAACCGGGGAGCTGTTTTTT; CDR3 protein: CSAEDRGPTGELFF
clone size: .; D gene: .; J gene: TRBJ2-1; V gene: TRBV30; CDR3 DNA: TGTGCCTGGAGTGCGGGGGACTTGTCCTACAATGAGCAGTTCTTC; CDR3 protein: CAWSAGDLSYNEQFF
clone size: .; D gene: TRBD2; J gene: TRBJ2-2; V gene: TRBV9; CDR3 DNA: TGTGCCAGCAGCGCCCCGGGACTAGCGGGAGGCACCGGGGAGCTGTTTTTT; CDR3 protein: CASSAPGLAGGTGELFF
clone size: .; D gene: TRBD1; J gene: TRBJ2-7; V gene: TRBV20-1; CDR3 DNA: TGCAGTGCTAGTCCGATAACCCGGGACAGGGACTACGAGCAGTACTTC; CDR3 protein: CSASPITRDRDYEQYF
clone size: .; D gene: TRBD2; J gene: TRBJ2-7; V gene: TRBV2; CDR3 DNA: TGTGCCAGCAGTGATAGGCTAGCGGGAGTGTACGAGCAGTACTTC; CDR3 protein: CASSDRLAGVYEQYF
clone size: .; D gene: .; J gene: TRBJ2-3; V gene: TRBV6-6; CDR3 DNA: TGTGCCAGCAGGCCCTCGGGCGGATCCACAGATACGCAGTATTTT; CDR3 protein: CASRPSGGSTDTQYF
clone size: .; D gene: .; J gene: TRBJ1-5; V gene: TRBV15; CDR3 DNA: TGTGCCACCAGCAGAGATTCGATTTGGATTCCCAACCGTCAGCCCCAGCATTTT; CDR3 protein: CATSRDSIWIPNRQPQHF
clone size: .; D gene: .; J gene: TRBJ1-1; V gene: TRBV20-1; CDR3 DNA: TGCAGTGCTACATCGGGGGGGGGCACTGAAGCTTTCTTT; CDR3 protein: CSATSGGGTEAFF
clone size: .; D gene: .; J gene: TRBJ2-7; V gene: TRBV5-1; CDR3 DNA: TGCGCCAGCAGCGTGGGACACCGAACGGCCTACGAGCAGTACTTC; CDR3 protein: CASSVGHRTAYEQYF
clone size: .; D gene: TRBD1; J gene: TRBJ1-2; V gene: TRBV29-1; CDR3 DNA: TGCAGCGTTGTGGGTCAGGGGGCAAACTATGGCTACACCTTC; CDR3 protein: CSVVGQGANYGYTF
clone size: .; D gene: .; J gene: TRBJ1-5; V gene: TRBV12-3/TRBV12-4; CDR3 DNA: TGTGCCAGCAGCGCCTCCGGGAATCAGCCCCAGCATTTT; CDR3 protein: CASSASGNQPQHF
clone size: .; D gene: TRBD2; J gene: TRBJ2-1; V gene: TRBV3-1; CDR3 DNA: TGTGCCAGCAGCCAAGTAACGGGAGGGCCCCATGAGCAGTTCTTC; CDR3 protein: CASSQVTGGPHEQFF
clone size: .; D gene: .; J gene: TRBJ2-7; V gene: TRBV5-6; CDR3 DNA: TGTGCCAGCAGCTGGGCCTCCTACGAGCAGTACTTC; CDR3 protein: CASSWASYEQYF
clone size: once; D gene: TRBD1; J gene: TRBJ2-7; V gene: TRBV5-1; CDR3 DNA: TGCGCCAGCAGCGAGGGACAGGGGGCGGGGTACGAGCAGTACTTC; CDR3 protein: CASSEGQGAGYEQYF
clone size: .; D gene: .; J gene: TRBJ1-2; V gene: TRBV27; CDR3 DNA: TGTGCCAGCAGACTTAGGACGGATACCTATGGCTACACCTTC; CDR3 protein: CASRLRTDTYGYTF
clone size: .; D gene: .; J gene: TRBJ2-7; V gene: TRBV15; CDR3 DNA: TGTGCCACCAGCAGACCTGGTGGGAGCTCCTACGAGCAGTACTTC; CDR3 protein: CATSRPGGSSYEQYF
clone size: .; D gene: .; J gene: TRBJ1-4; V gene: TRBV30; CDR3 DNA: TGTGCCTGGAGGGAGATCAGAGCAACTAATGAAAAACTGTTTTTT; CDR3 protein: CAWREIRATNEKLFF